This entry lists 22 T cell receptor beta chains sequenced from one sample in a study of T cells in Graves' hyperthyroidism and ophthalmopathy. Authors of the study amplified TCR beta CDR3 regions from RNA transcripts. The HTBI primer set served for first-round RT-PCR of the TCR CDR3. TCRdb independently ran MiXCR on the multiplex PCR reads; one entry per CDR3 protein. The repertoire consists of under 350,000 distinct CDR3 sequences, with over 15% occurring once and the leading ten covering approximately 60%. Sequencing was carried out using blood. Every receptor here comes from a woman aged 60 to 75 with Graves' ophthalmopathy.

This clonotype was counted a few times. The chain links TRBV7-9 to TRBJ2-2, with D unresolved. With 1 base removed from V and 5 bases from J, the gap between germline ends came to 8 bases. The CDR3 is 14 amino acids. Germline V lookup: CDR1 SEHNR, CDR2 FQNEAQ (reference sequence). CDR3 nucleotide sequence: TGTGCCAGCAGCTTAGACTGGGATACCGGGGAGCTGTTTTTT. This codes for CASSLDWDTGELFF.

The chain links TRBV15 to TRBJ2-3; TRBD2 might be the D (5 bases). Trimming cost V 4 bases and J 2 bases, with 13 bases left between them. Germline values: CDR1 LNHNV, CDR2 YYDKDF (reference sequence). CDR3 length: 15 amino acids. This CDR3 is CATSKEGETTDTQYF. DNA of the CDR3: TGTGCCACCAGCAAAGAGGGCGAAACCACAGATACGCAGTATTTT.

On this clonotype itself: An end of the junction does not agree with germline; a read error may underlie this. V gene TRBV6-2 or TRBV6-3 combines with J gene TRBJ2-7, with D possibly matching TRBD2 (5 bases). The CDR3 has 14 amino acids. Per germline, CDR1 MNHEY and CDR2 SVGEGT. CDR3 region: CASEGRMVGRKRDF. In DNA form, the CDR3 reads TGTGCCAGCGAAGGCCGGATGGTTGGGAGAAAGAGAGACTTC.

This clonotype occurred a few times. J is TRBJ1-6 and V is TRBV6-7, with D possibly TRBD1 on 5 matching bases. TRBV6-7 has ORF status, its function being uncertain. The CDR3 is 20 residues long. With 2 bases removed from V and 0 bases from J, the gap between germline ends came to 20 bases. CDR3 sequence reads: CASSYRAGPGRPSYNSPLHF. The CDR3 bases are TGTGCCAGCAGTTACCGCGCGGGACCTGGGAGGCCCTCCTATAATTCACCCCTCCACTTT.

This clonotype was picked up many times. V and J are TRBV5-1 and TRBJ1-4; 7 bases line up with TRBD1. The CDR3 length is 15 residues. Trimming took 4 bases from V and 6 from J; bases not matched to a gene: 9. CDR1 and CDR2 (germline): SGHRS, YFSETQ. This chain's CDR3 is CASSLQGGSDEKLFF. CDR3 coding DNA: TGCGCCAGCAGCCTGCAGGGGGGAAGCGATGAAAAACTGTTTTTT.

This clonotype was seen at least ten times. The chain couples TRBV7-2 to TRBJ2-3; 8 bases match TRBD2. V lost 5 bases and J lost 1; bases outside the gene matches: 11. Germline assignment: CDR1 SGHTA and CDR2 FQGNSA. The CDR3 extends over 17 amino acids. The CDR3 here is CASSRRGANWGTDTQYF. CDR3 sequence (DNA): TGTGCCAGCAGCCGGCGGGGGGCGAATTGGGGCACAGATACGCAGTATTTT.

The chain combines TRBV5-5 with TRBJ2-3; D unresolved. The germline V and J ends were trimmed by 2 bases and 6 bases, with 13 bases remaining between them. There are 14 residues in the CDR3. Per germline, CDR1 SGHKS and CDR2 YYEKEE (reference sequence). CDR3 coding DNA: TGTGCCAGCAGCTTAGGCAGGCCTCGGGATACGCAGTATTTT. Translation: CASSLGRPRDTQYF.

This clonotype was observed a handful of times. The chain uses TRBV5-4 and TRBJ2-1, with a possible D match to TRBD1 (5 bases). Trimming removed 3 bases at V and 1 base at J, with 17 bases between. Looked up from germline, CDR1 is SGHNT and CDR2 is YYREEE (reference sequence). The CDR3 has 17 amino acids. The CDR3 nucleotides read TGTGCCAGCAGCTCGAGACAGTCCCTCAGATCCTACAATGAGCAGTTCTTC. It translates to CASSSRQSLRSYNEQFF.

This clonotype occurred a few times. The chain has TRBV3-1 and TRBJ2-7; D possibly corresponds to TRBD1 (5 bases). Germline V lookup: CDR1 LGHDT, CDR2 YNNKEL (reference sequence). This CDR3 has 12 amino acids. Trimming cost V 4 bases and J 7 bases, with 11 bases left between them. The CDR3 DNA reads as TGTGCCAGCAGCCGGACAACGGGTGAGCAGTACTTC. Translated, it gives CASSRTTGEQYF.

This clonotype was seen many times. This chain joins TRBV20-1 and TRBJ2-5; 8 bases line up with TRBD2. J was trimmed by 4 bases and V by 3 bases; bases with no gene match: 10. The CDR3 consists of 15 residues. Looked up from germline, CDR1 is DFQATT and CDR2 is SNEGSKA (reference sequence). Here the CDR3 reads CSARVAGGGRETQYF. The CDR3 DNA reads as TGCAGTGCTAGGGTCGCGGGGGGCGGGCGAGAGACCCAGTACTTC.

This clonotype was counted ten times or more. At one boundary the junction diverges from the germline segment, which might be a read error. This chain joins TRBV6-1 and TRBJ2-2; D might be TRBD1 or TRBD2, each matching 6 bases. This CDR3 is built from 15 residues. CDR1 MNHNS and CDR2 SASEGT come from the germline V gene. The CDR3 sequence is CASSEGGYGTGELFF. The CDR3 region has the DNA TGTGCCAGCAGCGAAGGGGGGTACGGCACCGGGGAGCTGTTTTTT.

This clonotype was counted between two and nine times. The chain's CDR3 is CASSPSIVSYEQYF. DNA of the CDR3: TGTGCCAGCTCACCGAGTATAGTGTCCTACGAGCAGTACTTC. The chain recombines TRBV18 with TRBJ2-7; D ambiguous. CDR3 length: 14 residues. Germline V CDR1 and CDR2: KGHSH, LQKENI. The germline V and J ends were trimmed by 3 bases and 1 base, with 10 bases remaining between them.

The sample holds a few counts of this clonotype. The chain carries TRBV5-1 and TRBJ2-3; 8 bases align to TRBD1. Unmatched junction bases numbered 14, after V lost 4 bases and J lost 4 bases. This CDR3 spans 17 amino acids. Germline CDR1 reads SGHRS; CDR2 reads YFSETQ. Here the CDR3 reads CASSLTVAGGASDTQYF. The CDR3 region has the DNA TGCGCCAGCAGCCTGACGGTAGCAGGGGGCGCCTCAGATACGCAGTATTTT.

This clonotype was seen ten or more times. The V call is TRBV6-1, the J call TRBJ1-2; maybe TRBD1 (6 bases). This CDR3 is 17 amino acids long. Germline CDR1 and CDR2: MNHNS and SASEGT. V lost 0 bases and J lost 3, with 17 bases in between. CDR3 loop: CASSEAVGTPIDYGYTF. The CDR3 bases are TGTGCCAGCAGTGAAGCGGTTGGGACACCTATTGACTATGGCTACACCTTC.

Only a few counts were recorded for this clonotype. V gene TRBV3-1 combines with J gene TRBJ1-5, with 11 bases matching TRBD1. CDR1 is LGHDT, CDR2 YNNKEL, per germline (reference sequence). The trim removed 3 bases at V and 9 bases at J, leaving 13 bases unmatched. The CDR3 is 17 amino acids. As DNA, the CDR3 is TGTGCCAGCAGCCAGGACTCCGGGACAGGGGGGACCGGGCCCCAGCATTTT. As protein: CASSQDSGTGGTGPQHF.

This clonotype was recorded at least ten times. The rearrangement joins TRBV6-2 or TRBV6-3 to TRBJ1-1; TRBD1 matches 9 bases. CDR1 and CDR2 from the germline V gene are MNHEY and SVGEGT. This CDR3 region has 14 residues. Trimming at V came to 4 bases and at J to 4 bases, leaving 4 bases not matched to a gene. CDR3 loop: CASSSGQGITEAFF. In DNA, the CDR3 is TGTGCCAGCAGTTCGGGACAGGGTATCACTGAAGCTTTCTTT.

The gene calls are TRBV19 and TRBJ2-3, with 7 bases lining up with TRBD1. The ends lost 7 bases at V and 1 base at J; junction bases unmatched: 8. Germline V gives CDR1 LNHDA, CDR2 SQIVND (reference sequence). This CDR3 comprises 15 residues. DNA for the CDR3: TGTGCCAGTATGAAGGGGGCCCCCGGCACAGATACGCAGTATTTT. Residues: CASMKGAPGTDTQYF.

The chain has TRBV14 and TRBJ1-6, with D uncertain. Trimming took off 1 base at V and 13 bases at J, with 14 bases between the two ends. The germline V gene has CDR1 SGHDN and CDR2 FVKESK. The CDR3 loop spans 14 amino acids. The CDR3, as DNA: TGTGCCAGCAGCCAAGTTTTTATTTCGTCTCCCCTCCACTTT. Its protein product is CASSQVFISSPLHF.

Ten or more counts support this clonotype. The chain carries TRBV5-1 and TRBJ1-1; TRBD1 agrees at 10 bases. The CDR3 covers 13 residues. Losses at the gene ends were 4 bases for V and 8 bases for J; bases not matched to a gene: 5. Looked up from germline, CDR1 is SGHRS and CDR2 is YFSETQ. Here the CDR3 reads CASSRDRGGEAFF. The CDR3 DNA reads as TGCGCCAGCAGCCGGGACAGGGGAGGGGAAGCTTTCTTT.

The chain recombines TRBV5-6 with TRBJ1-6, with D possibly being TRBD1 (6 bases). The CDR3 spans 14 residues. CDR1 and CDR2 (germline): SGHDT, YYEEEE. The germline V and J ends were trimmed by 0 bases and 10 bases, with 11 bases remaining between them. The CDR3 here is CASSLEDRNSPLHF. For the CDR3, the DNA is TGTGCCAGCAGCTTGGAAGACAGGAACTCACCCCTCCACTTT.

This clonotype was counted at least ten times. The CDR3 protein is CASSRFGGAYEQYF. The CDR3, as DNA: TGTGCCAGCAGCCGGTTCGGAGGAGCCTACGAGCAGTACTTC. The chain carries TRBV7-2 and TRBJ2-7; D perhaps matches TRBD2 (5 bases). V gave up 5 bases and J gave up 2 bases, with 13 bases separating them. This CDR3 has 14 amino acids. Germline V lookup: CDR1 SGHTA, CDR2 FQGNSA.

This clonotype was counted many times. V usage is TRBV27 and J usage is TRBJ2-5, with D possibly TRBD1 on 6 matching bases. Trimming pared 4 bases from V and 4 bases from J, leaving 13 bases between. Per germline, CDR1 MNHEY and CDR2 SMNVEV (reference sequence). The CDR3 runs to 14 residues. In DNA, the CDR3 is TGTGCCAGCAGTTCCATCTCAGGGGTAGAGACCCAGTACTTC. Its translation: CASSSISGVETQYF.